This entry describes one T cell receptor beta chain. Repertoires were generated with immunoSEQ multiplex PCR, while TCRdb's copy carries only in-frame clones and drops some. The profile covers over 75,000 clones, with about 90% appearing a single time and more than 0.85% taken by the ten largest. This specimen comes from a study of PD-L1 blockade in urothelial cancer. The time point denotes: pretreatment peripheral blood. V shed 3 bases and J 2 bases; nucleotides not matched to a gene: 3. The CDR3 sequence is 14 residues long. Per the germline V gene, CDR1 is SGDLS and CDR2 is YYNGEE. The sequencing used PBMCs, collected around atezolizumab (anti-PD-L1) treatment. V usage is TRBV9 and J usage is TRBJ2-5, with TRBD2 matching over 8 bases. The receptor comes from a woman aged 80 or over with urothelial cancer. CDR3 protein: CASSGGGTQETQYF. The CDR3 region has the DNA TGTGCCAGCAGCGGCGGGGGGACACAAGAGACCCAGTACTTC.